The 22 T cell receptor beta chains presented below share a single source sample, sequenced in a study of blood T cell repertoires in COVID-19. Generated by immunoSEQ multiplex PCR, the TCRdb table keeps only in-frame clones and is missing some. The table shows some 220,000 clones, with 65% to 90% occurring only once. The sample taken for sequencing was peripheral blood. Source of these receptors: a woman aged 70-85 years with COVID-19, enrolled during active disease.

The rearrangement uses TRBV12-3 or TRBV12-4 and TRBJ1-1, with a tentative D call TRBD1 (5 bases). Trimming cost V 2 bases and J 4 bases, with 8 bases left between them. This CDR3 has 13 amino acids. The CDR3 loop reads CASSLRGPTEAFF. The CDR3 DNA follows: TGTGCCAGCAGTTTAAGGGGTCCCACTGAAGCTTTCTTT.

This clone was seen once. The J gene is TRBJ1-2, the V gene TRBV6-6, with 7 positions matching TRBD1. V was pared by 5 bases and J by 7 bases, with 4 bases of the junction left unmatched. The CDR3 runs to 12 residues. Germline-derived CDR1 and CDR2 are MNHNY and SVGAGI (reference sequence). The CDR3: CASSPYRGGYTF. CDR3 in DNA: TGTGCCAGCAGTCCGTACAGGGGTGGCTACACCTTC.

The chain carries TRBV7-8 and TRBJ2-7; 7 nucleotides line up with TRBD1. Germline loops: CDR1 SGHVS, CDR2 FQNEAQ. This CDR3 has 16 residues. Germline trimming cut 7 bases from V and 1 base from J; bases unmatched to any gene: 13. In nucleotides, the CDR3 is TGTGCCAGCATCCCCACAGAGGGACAGACTTCCTACGAGCAGTACTTC. It translates to CASIPTEGQTSYEQYF.

The table lists this clone with a count of one. The chain recombines TRBV19 with TRBJ1-6; D is perhaps TRBD1 (6 bases). This CDR3 spans 14 amino acids. V lost 3 bases to trimming and J lost 7 bases, with 10 bases between them. Germline V gene lookup returns CDR1 LNHDA and CDR2 SQIVND (reference sequence). Written as DNA, the CDR3 is TGTGCCAGTAGTATGTTACAGGGCAATTCACCCCTCCACTTT. Translation gives CASSMLQGNSPLHF.

The chain couples TRBV5-4 to TRBJ1-2; 8 nucleotides match TRBD1. The CDR3 contains 15 residues. From germline, CDR1 is SGHNT and CDR2 YYREEE (reference sequence). With V trimmed by 5 bases and J by 3 bases, 9 bases remained unmatched. The CDR3: CASRIRDRQDYGYTF. The CDR3 DNA follows: TGTGCCAGCAGAATTAGGGACAGGCAGGACTATGGCTACACCTTC.

CDR3 coding DNA: TGTGCCAGCAGCCCCCTTGCGGAGAACACTGAAGCTTTCTTT. Translation: CASSPLAENTEAFF. The V gene is TRBV3-1 (or the pseudogene TRBV3-2), the J gene TRBJ1-1; no clear D gene. CDR1 and CDR2 (germline): LGHDT, YNNKEL (reference sequence). V lost 4 bases to trimming and J lost 1 base, with 10 bases between them. The CDR3 contains 14 residues.

This chain connects TRBV2 to TRBJ1-6; TRBD1 matches 9 bases. Per the germline V gene, CDR1 is SNHLY and CDR2 is FYNNEI. CDR3 length: 14 amino acids. With V trimmed by 8 bases and J by 9 bases, 8 bases remained unmatched. CDR3 coding DNA: TGTGCCAGCCACAGGGACAGGGTCCCTTCACCCCTCCACTTT. Translating it yields CASHRDRVPSPLHF.

The chain carries TRBV7-3 and TRBJ2-7; 10 nucleotides line up with TRBD1. The CDR3 extends over 15 amino acids. V lost 4 bases and J lost 5; bases outside the gene matches: 8. The germline V gene encodes CDR1 SGHTA and CDR2 FQGTGA. The CDR3 here is CASSSSGTGVNEQYF. DNA of the CDR3: TGTGCCAGCAGCTCGTCCGGGACAGGGGTTAACGAGCAGTACTTC.

The V call is TRBV18, the J call TRBJ2-1; 7 bases align to TRBD2. The CDR3 is 13 amino acids. CDR1 and CDR2 from the germline V gene are KGHSH and LQKENI. Trimming cost V 4 bases and J 5 bases; bases outside gene matches: 2. Written as DNA, the CDR3 is TGTGCCAGCTCACTGGGACTAAACAATGAGCAGTTCTTC. It translates to CASSLGLNNEQFF.

The CDR3 loop is CASSLQGGQETQYF. Here the CDR3 DNA reads TGTGCCAGCAGCTTACAGGGGGGACAAGAGACCCAGTACTTC. The genes are TRBV7-8 and TRBJ2-5, with D possibly TRBD1 on 7 matching bases. The length of the CDR3 is 14 residues. Germline V gene sequence: CDR1 SGHVS, CDR2 FQNEAQ. Trimming removed 2 bases at V and 2 bases at J, with 9 bases between.

V and J are TRBV3-1 (or the pseudogene TRBV3-2) and TRBJ1-4; weak D call: TRBD1 (5 bases). Germline lookup yields CDR1 LGHDT and CDR2 YNNKEL (reference sequence). Trimming cost V 1 base and J 4 bases, with 7 bases left between them. The CDR3 extends over 14 amino acids. The CDR3 is CASSQGQFNEKLFF. In DNA, the CDR3 is TGTGCCAGCAGCCAAGGACAGTTTAATGAAAAACTGTTTTTT.

This chain connects TRBV6-5 to TRBJ2-7; D may be TRBD2 (5 bases). Germline V lookup: CDR1 MNHEY, CDR2 SVGAGI. Trimming removed 8 bases from V and 6 bases from J, with 23 bases in between. The CDR3 contains 15 residues. CDR3 in DNA: TGTGCCAGCCAACCAACTAGTGTCTTGCGAGGCGAGCAGTACTTC. It is translated as CASQPTSVLRGEQYF.

The chain is built from TRBV7-2 and TRBJ2-5, with D maybe TRBD1 (5 bases). Looked up from germline, CDR1 is SGHTA and CDR2 is FQGNSA. The CDR3 has 15 residues. V lost 2 bases, J lost 5 bases, and 15 bases lay in between. This CDR3 is CASSLSTTQGETQYF. As DNA, the CDR3 is TGTGCCAGCAGCTTAAGTACTACCCAGGGTGAGACCCAGTACTTC.

Written as DNA, the CDR3 is TGTGCCAGCAGCTTGGTCGGCAGGGGGCTAGAGACCCAGTACTTC. This codes for CASSLVGRGLETQYF. The chain combines TRBV5-8 with TRBJ2-5; 8 bases match TRBD1. There are 15 residues in the CDR3. In germline, CDR1 is SGHTS, CDR2 YDEGEE. V gave up 0 bases and J gave up 4 bases; unmatched junction bases: 5.

CDR3 amino acids: CAWRPRGNNEKLFF. The CDR3 region has the DNA TGTGCCTGGAGACCTAGGGGGAATAATGAAAAACTGTTTTTT. The V gene is TRBV30, the J gene TRBJ1-4; D might be TRBD1 (6 bases). Germline V gives CDR1 GTSNPN, CDR2 SVGIG (reference sequence). There are 14 residues in the CDR3. Trimming took 3 bases from V and 4 from J, leaving 12 bases between them.

V and J are TRBV4-2 and TRBJ2-3, with D unresolved. This CDR3 is built from 14 residues. The germline gives CDR1 LGHNA, CDR2 YNFKEQ. V was pared by 0 bases and J by 0 bases, with 4 bases between. CDR3 DNA sequence: TGTGCCAGCAGCCAAGAGAGGAGCACAGATACGCAGTATTTT. Translated: CASSQERSTDTQYF.

V usage is TRBV27 and J usage is TRBJ2-1; 15 bases line up with TRBD2. Trimming removed 2 bases from V and 9 bases from J; junction bases left unmatched: 2. The CDR3 sequence is 15 residues long. CDR1 and CDR2 from the germline V gene are MNHEY and SMNVEV (reference sequence). CDR3 bases: TGTGCCAGCAGTTTAGGGACTAGCGGGAGGTTTGAGCAGTTCTTC. This encodes CASSLGTSGRFEQFF.

In nucleotides, the CDR3 is TGTGCCAGCAGCTTATTGACCAGCGGGCACTACAATGAGCAGTTCTTC. Its protein is CASSLLTSGHYNEQFF. The J gene is TRBJ2-1, the V gene TRBV7-3, with a possible D match to TRBD2 (6 bases). This CDR3 region has 16 residues. Germline CDR1 reads SGHTA; CDR2 reads FQGTGA. V was pared by 2 bases and J by 3 bases, with 14 bases between.

The CDR3: CASSPSLRDTEAFF. DNA of the CDR3: TGCGCCAGCAGTCCCTCGCTCAGGGACACTGAAGCTTTCTTT. The chain has TRBV23-1 and TRBJ1-1; TRBD1 might be the D (5 bases). Being an ORF, TRBV23-1 has a function that is uncertain. The CDR3 is 14 amino acids. Trimming stripped 4 bases from V and 3 bases from J, with 12 bases between.

This clone has a single count. The chain employs TRBV11-2 and TRBJ2-7, with TRBD1 as a possible D gene (6 bases). This CDR3 spans 14 amino acids. Trimming removed 5 bases from V and 2 bases from J, with 13 bases in between. Per germline, CDR1 SGHAT and CDR2 FQNNGV. The CDR3 DNA reads TGTGCCAGCAGCCCCACTGGACAGCCCTACGAGCAGTACTTC. Translated: CASSPTGQPYEQYF.

The rearrangement uses TRBV4-3 and TRBJ1-2; possible D gene TRBD1, 5 bases. Germline CDR1 is LGHNA and CDR2 is YSLEER. The CDR3 has 16 amino acids. V was shortened by 1 base and J by 4 bases, with 16 bases between the two germline ends. The chain's CDR3 is CASSQVGLDTSYGYTF. In DNA, the CDR3 is TGCGCCAGCAGCCAAGTTGGGCTGGACACCTCCTATGGCTACACCTTC.

Notes on this clone: Different DNA sequences within this sample yield the same CDR3. The chain recombines TRBV19 with TRBJ1-5, with D maybe TRBD1 (6 bases). V lost 6 bases to trimming and J lost 3 bases, with 9 bases between them. Germline V CDR1 and CDR2: LNHDA, SQIVND (reference sequence). This CDR3 region has 13 residues. The DNA of the CDR3 is TGTGCCAGTAGAGGACAGTTCAATCAGCCCCAGCATTTT. Its protein product is CASRGQFNQPQHF. Supplemented by reference TRBV19 and TRBJ1-5, the full variable domain reads DGGITQSPKYLFRKEGQNVTLSCEQNLNHDAMYWYRQDPGQGLRLIYYSQIVNDFQKGDIAEGYSVSREKKESFPLTVTSAQKNPTAFYLCASRGQFNQPQHFGDGTRLSIL.